Included here is one TCR beta chain sequence, with context. The sample belongs to a study of blood T cell repertoires in COVID-19. Study in general: The United States, Italy and Spain were the sources of the acute and convalescent COVID-19 samples.

The authors' processing: Amplification of reference gene primers was used by the study to estimate nucleated cell counts. Sequenced by immunoSEQ multiplex PCR; TCRdb stores in-frame clones only, minus some. V, J and clone size are taken as reported in that table, and D and trimming were inferred from the DNA itself. The table records 150,000 to 200,000 clones, about 77% of them present only once. Participant reports of clinical history set cohort assignment. The sequencing input was PBMCs or T cells enriched from blood (not recorded which). The TCR comes from a woman between 50 and 59 years old with acute COVID-19.

Here the CDR3 reads CASSYDSQSKGTEAFF. The CDR3 DNA is TGTGCCAGCAGTTACGATTCACAATCAAAGGGGACTGAAGCTTTCTTT. V is TRBV6-5 and J is TRBJ1-1; perhaps TRBD1 as D (5 bases). The CDR3 is 16 amino acids. Germline lookup yields CDR1 MNHEY and CDR2 SVGAGI. The ends were cut back, 2 bases at V and 5 bases at J, with 18 bases in the middle.